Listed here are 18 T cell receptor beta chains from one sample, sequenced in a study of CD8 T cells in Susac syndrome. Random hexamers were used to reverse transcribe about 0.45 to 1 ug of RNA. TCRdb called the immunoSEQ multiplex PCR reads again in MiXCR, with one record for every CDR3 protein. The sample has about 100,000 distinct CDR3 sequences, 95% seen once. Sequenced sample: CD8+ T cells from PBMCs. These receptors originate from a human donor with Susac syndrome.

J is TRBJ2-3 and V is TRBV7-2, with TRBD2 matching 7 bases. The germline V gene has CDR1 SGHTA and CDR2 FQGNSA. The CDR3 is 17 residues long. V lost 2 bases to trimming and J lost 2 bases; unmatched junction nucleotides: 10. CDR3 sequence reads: CASSLRRTSVNTDTQYF. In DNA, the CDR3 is TGTGCCAGCAGCTTACGTCGCACTAGCGTTAACACAGATACGCAGTATTTT.

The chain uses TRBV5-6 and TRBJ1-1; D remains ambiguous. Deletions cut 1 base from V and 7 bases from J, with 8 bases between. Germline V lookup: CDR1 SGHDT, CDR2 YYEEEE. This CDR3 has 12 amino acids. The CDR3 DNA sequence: TGTGCCAGCAGCTTGCGCGTCAATGAAGCTTTCTTT. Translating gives CASSLRVNEAFF.

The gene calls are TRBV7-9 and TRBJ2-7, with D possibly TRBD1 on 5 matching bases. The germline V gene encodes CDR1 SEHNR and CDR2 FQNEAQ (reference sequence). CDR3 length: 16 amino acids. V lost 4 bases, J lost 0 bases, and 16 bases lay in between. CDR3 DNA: TGTGCCAGCAGCTCCCTGGACACCTCAAGCTCCTACGAGCAGTACTTC. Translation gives CASSSLDTSSSYEQYF.

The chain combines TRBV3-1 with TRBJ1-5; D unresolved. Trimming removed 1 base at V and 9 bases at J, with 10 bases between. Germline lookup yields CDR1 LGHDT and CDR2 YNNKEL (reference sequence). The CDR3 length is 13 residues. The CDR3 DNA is TGTGCCAGCAGCCAAGCCGTCGAAAGGCCCCAGCATTTT. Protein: CASSQAVERPQHF. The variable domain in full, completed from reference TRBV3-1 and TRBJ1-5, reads DTAVSQTPKYLVTQMGNDKSIKCEQNLGHDTMYWYKQDSKKFLKIMFSYNNKELIINETVPNRFSPKSPDKAHLNLHINSLELGDSAVYFCASSQAVERPQHFGDGTRLSIL.

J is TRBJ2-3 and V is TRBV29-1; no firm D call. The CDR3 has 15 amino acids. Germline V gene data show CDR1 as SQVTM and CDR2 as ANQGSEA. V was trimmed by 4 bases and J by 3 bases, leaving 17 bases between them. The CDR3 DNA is TGCAGCGTTGCGGTAGCCTCCGAGAGTACAGATACGCAGTATTTT. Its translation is CSVAVASESTDTQYF.

In nucleotides, the CDR3 is TGTGCCAGCAGTTTATCTAGCGGGGGCACCTACGAGCAGTACTTC. It yields the protein CASSLSSGGTYEQYF. The chain carries TRBV28 and TRBJ2-7, with 10 bases lining up with TRBD2. Germline V gives CDR1 MDHEN, CDR2 SYDVKM. J gave up 2 bases and V 1 base, and 2 bases lay outside the gene matches. The CDR3 has 15 residues.

The CDR3 loop reads CASSPQGEAYEQYF. The DNA for the CDR3 is TGTGCCAGCAGCCCCCAGGGGGAAGCCTACGAGCAGTACTTC. The genes are TRBV16 and TRBJ2-7; 7 positions agree with TRBD1. The CDR3 sequence is 14 residues long. The germline CDR1 and CDR2 sequences are KGHSY and FQNENV. With 4 bases clipped from V and 2 bases from J, the junction kept 5 bases outside the gene matches.

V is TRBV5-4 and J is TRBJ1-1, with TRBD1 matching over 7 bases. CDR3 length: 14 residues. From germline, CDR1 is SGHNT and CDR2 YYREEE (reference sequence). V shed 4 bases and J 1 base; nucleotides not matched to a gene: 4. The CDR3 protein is CASSPTGTNTEAFF. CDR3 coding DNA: TGTGCCAGCAGCCCGACAGGGACGAACACTGAAGCTTTCTTT. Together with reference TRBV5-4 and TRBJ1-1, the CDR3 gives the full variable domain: ETGVTQSPTHLIKTRGQQVTLRCSSQSGHNTVSWYQQALGQGPQFIFQYYREEENGRGNFPPRFSGLQFPNYSSELNVNALELDDSALYLCASSPTGTNTEAFFGQGTRLTVV.

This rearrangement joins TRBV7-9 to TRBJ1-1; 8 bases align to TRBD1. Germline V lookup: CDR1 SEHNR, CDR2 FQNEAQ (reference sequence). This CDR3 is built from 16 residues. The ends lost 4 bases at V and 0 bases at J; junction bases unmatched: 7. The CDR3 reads CASSWRDRTLNTEAFF. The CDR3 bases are TGTGCCAGCAGCTGGCGGGACAGGACATTGAACACTGAAGCTTTCTTT. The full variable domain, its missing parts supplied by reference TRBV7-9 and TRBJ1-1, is DTGVSQNPRHKITKRGQNVTFRCDPISEHNRLYWYRQTLGQGPEFLTYFQNEAQLEKSRLLSDRFSAERPKGSFSTLEIQRTEQGDSAMYLCASSWRDRTLNTEAFFGQGTRLTVV.

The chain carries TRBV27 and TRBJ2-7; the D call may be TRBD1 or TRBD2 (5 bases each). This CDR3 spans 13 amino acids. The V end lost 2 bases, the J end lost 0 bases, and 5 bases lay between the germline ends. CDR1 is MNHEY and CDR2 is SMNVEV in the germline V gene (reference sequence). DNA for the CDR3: TGTGCCAGCAGTTTAGGGGGCTCCTACGAGCAGTACTTC. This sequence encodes CASSLGGSYEQYF.

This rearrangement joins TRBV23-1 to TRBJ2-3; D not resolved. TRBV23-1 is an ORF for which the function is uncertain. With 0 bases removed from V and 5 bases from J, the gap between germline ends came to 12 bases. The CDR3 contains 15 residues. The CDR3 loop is CASSQSTRVQDTQYF. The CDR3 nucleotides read TGCGCCAGCAGTCAATCAACCCGGGTTCAAGATACGCAGTATTTT.

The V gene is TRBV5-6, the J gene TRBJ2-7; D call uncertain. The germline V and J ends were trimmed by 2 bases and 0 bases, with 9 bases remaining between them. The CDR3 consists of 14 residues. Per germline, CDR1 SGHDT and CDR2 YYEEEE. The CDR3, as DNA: TGTGCCAGCAGCTTCGGGCGACCCTCCTACGAGCAGTACTTC. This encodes CASSFGRPSYEQYF. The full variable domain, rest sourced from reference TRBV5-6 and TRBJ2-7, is DAGVTQSPTHLIKTRGQQVTLRCSPKSGHDTVSWYQQALGQGPQFIFQYYEEEERQRGNFPDRFSGHQFPNYSSELNVNALLLGDSALYLCASSFGRPSYEQYFGPGTRLTVT.

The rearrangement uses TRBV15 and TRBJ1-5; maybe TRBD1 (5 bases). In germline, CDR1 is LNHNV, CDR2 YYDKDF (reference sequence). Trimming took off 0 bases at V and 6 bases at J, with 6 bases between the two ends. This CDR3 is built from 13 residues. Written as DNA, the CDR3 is TGTGCCACCAGCAGAGAAGGGGCTCAGCCCCAGCATTTT. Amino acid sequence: CATSREGAQPQHF.

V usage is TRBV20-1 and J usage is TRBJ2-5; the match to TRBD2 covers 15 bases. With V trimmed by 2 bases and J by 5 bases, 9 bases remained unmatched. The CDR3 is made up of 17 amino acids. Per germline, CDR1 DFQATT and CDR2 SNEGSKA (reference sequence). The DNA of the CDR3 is TGCAGTGCTAGAAATGGACTAGCGGGGGGGAGTCCGGAGACCCAGTACTTC. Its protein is CSARNGLAGGSPETQYF.

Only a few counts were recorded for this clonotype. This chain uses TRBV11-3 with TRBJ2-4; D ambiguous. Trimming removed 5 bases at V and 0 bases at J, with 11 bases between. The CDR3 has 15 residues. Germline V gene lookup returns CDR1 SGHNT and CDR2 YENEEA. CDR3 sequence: CASSPEFGAKNIQYF. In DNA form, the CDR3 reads TGTGCCAGCAGCCCCGAGTTTGGAGCCAAAAACATTCAGTACTTC.

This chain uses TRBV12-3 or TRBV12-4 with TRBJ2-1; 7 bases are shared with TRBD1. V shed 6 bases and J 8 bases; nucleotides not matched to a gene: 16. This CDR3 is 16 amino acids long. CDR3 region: CASSDTTTDREHEQFF. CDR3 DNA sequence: TGTGCCAGCAGCGACACCACGACAGACAGGGAACATGAGCAGTTCTTC.

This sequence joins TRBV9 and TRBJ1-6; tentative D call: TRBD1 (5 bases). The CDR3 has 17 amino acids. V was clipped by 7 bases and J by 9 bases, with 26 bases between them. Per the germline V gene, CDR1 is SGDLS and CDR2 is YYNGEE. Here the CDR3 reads CASGIRRDWGWGSPLHF. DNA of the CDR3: TGTGCCAGCGGAATTAGACGGGACTGGGGATGGGGTTCACCCCTCCACTTT.

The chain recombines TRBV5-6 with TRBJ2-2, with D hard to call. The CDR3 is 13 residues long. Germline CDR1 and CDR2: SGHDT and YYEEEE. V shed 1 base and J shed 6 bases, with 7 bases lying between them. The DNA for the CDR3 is TGTGCCAGCAGCTTGCGAGCCCCCGGGGAGCTGTTTTTT. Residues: CASSLRAPGELFF.